The clone carrying this T cell receptor (beta chain) has more than one count but fewer than ten. This record belongs to a study of radiotherapy plus CTLA-4 blockade in lung cancer. Germline-derived CDR1 and CDR2 are MNHNS and SASEGT. This CDR3 spans 16 amino acids. J lost 7 bases, V lost 2 bases, and 13 bases had no gene match. Chemo-refractory metastatic non-small-cell lung cancer patients underwent focal radiation alongside CTLA-4 blockade with ipilimumab. Sequencing was performed with immunoSEQ multiplex PCR; in TCRdb, only in-frame clones are kept and a portion is missing. The data hold more than 25,000 clones, with about four fifths observed a single time.

The sample here was peripheral blood, taken from a patient treated with radiotherapy plus ipilimumab. V usage is TRBV6-1 and J usage is TRBJ2-7; 8 bases match TRBD2. This clonotype originated in a human donor with non-small cell lung cancer that progressed on radiotherapy plus ipilimumab. The CDR3 bases are TGTGCCAGCAGTGAACCACAGTCAGCGGGAGCAAGGGAGCAGTACTTC. Its translation: CASSEPQSAGAREQYF.